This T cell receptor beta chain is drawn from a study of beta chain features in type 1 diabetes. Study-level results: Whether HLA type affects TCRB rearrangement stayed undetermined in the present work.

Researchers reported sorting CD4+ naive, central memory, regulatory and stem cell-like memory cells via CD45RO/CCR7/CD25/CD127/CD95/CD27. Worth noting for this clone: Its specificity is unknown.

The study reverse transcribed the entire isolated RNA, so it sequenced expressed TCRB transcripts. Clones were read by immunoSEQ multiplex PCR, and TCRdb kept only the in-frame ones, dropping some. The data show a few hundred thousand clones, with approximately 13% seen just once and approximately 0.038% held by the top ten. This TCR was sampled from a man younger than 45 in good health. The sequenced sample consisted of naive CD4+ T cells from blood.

The CDR3, as DNA: TGCGCCAGCAGCTGGGGACTAGCGGGAGCAGAGACCCAGTACTTC. It encodes CASSWGLAGAETQYF. The chain uses TRBV5-1 and TRBJ2-5; 14 bases are shared with TRBD2. V was pared by 3 bases and J by 4 bases, with 2 bases of the junction left unmatched. CDR3 length: 15 residues. Germline loops: CDR1 SGHRS, CDR2 YFSETQ.